This entry concerns a single TCR beta chain. The method was immunoSEQ multiplex PCR; TCRdb's version includes in-frame clones alone and lacks a portion of them. Among some 280,000 clones listed, about 85% were seen once. This sample was taken from a study of blood T cell repertoires in COVID-19. V lost 5 bases to trimming and J lost 5 bases; unmatched junction nucleotides: 7. This CDR3 contains 15 residues. Germline V gene lookup returns CDR1 MNHEY and CDR2 SMNVEV (reference sequence). The chain carries TRBV27 and TRBJ2-2; 8 nucleotides align to TRBD2. The sample was peripheral blood. This clonotype was sampled from a woman aged 45-59 years with active or convalescent COVID-19. This chain's CDR3 is CASSGRVAGTGELFF. In DNA, the CDR3 is TGTGCCAGCAGTGGGAGAGTAGCGGGAACCGGGGAGCTGTTTTTT.